These 14 T cell receptor beta chains were sequenced from one sample in a study of Graves' ophthalmopathy and Graves' hyperthyroidism. TCR beta CDR3 amplification used RNA transcripts. Amplification began with first-round RT-PCR using HTBI primers, then second-round multiplex PCR was performed. TCRdb re-derived calls from the multiplex PCR reads in MiXCR, one entry per CDR3 protein. The sample yields about 1.1 million distinct CDR3 sequences, 35% to 40% seen once. The sequenced sample was peripheral blood or thyroid tissue (not recorded which). The receptors derive from an adult man with Graves' hyperthyroidism.

The genes are TRBV12-3 or TRBV12-4 and TRBJ1-3; D unresolved. The V and J ends lost 3 bases and 0 bases respectively, with 12 bases between them. This CDR3 is 16 amino acids long. CDR3 in DNA: TGTGCCAGCAGTTTTGTTGTTCCCGGCTCTGGAAACACCATATATTTT. Translating it yields CASSFVVPGSGNTIYF.

This clonotype has more than one count but fewer than ten. The chain links TRBV3-1 to TRBJ2-7, with D uncertain. The germline V gene has CDR1 LGHDT and CDR2 YNNKEL (reference sequence). V was clipped by 1 base and J by 3 bases, with 13 bases between them. This CDR3 region has 15 residues. CDR3 bases: TGTGCCAGCAGCCAAGGTTTATCGGGCGGCTACGAGCAGTACTTC. Protein: CASSQGLSGGYEQYF.

This clonotype was seen a handful of times. The CDR3 region has the DNA TGCAGTGCCGGAAATTTGGGACAAGCTAACTATGGCTACACCTTC. It yields the protein CSAGNLGQANYGYTF. The V call is TRBV20-1, the J call TRBJ1-2; D perhaps matches TRBD1 (6 bases). Germline CDR1 is DFQATT and CDR2 is SNEGSKA (reference sequence). Trimming removed 6 bases at V and 0 bases at J, with 17 bases between. CDR3 length equals 15 residues.

This clonotype showed up many times. This rearrangement joins TRBV29-1 to TRBJ2-2; TRBD2 might be the D (6 bases). The germline V gene has CDR1 SQVTM and CDR2 ANQGSEA. V lost 4 bases, J lost 3 bases, and 9 bases lay in between. The CDR3 is 13 amino acids. The CDR3 DNA reads as TGCAGCGTTGGGGGACTGTACACCGGGGAGCTGTTTTTT. Protein sequence: CSVGGLYTGELFF.

A single count supports this clonotype. The V call is TRBV5-6, the J call TRBJ2-7; D gene uncertain. The germline V and J ends were trimmed by 4 bases and 0 bases, with 14 bases remaining between them. Per the germline V gene, CDR1 is SGHDT and CDR2 is YYEEEE. The CDR3 spans 15 residues. The CDR3 sequence: CASSRTDQSSYEQYF. DNA for the CDR3: TGTGCCAGCAGCCGGACGGATCAAAGCTCCTACGAGCAGTACTTC.

This clonotype was seen many times. V and J are TRBV2 and TRBJ1-1; D call uncertain. The V gene lost 3 bases and the J gene lost 3 bases, with 11 bases spanning the gap. There are 14 residues in the CDR3. Germline values: CDR1 SNHLY, CDR2 FYNNEI. CDR3 bases: TGTGCCAGCAGTGATGGCTTGGGCGACACTGAAGCTTTCTTT. Translating gives CASSDGLGDTEAFF. Full variable domain (outside the CDR3, taken from reference TRBV2 and TRBJ1-1): EPEVTQTPSHQVTQMGQEVILRCVPISNHLYFYWYRQILGQKVEFLVSFYNNEISEKSEIFDDQFSVERPDGSNFTLKIRSTKLEDSAMYFCASSDGLGDTEAFFGQGTRLTVV.

This clonotype came up many times. V gene TRBV5-4 combines with J gene TRBJ1-4; D is undetermined. Trimming took 1 base from V and 7 from J, leaving 8 bases between them. The CDR3 length is 13 residues. The germline gives CDR1 SGHNT, CDR2 YYREEE (reference sequence). In DNA form, the CDR3 reads TGTGCCAGCAGCTTGATGGGAGGTGAAAAACTGTTTTTT. This sequence encodes CASSLMGGEKLFF.

The table lists this clonotype with many counts. The J gene is TRBJ1-1, the V gene TRBV2; D perhaps matches TRBD1 (6 bases). The CDR3 has 13 residues. Between the trimmed V and J ends, which lost 7 bases and 4 bases, there was a span of 13 bases. Per the germline V gene, CDR1 is SNHLY and CDR2 is FYNNEI. The CDR3 loop reads CASTTGRSTEAFF. The CDR3 bases are TGTGCCAGCACCACAGGGCGCAGCACTGAAGCTTTCTTT.

The chain employs TRBV5-5 and TRBJ1-1; D is uncertain. The V and J ends lost 7 bases and 4 bases respectively, with 14 bases between them. There are 13 residues in the CDR3. Per the germline V gene, CDR1 is SGHKS and CDR2 is YYEKEE (reference sequence). CDR3 coding DNA: TGTGCCAGCGGCGGACCGGGAGCCACTGAAGCTTTCTTT. This codes for CASGGPGATEAFF.

This clonotype has a count of ten or more. The V gene is TRBV29-1, the J gene TRBJ2-2; D possibly corresponds to TRBD2 (6 bases). V lost 4 bases to trimming and J lost 0 bases, with 12 bases between them. The CDR3 runs to 15 residues. Germline CDR1 and CDR2: SQVTM and ANQGSEA. The CDR3 region is CSVGGRRANTGELFF. CDR3 sequence (DNA): TGCAGCGTTGGCGGACGGAGGGCGAACACCGGGGAGCTGTTTTTT.

At least ten counts were recorded for this clonotype. A read error may account for a junction end that differs from germline. The rearrangement links TRBV7-9 to TRBJ1-5; D gene uncertain. The CDR3 sequence is 15 residues long. Germline V gives CDR1 SEHNR, CDR2 FQNEAQ (reference sequence). Here the CDR3 reads CASSQRTGSNQPQHF. For the CDR3, the DNA is TGCGCCAGCAGCCAACGCACGGGGAGCAATCAGCCCCAGCATTTT.

This clonotype turned up a few times. The chain combines TRBV9 with TRBJ2-3, with D perhaps TRBD2 (6 bases). The CDR3 is made up of 16 amino acids. The germline V gene has CDR1 SGDLS and CDR2 YYNGEE. V lost 0 bases to trimming and J lost 0 bases, with 11 bases between them. The CDR3 spells CASSVEPGTSTDTQYF. CDR3 DNA: TGTGCCAGCAGCGTAGAACCCGGGACTAGCACAGATACGCAGTATTTT.

This clonotype was found a few times. The genes are TRBV19 and TRBJ2-7; either TRBD1 or TRBD2 may fit D (5 bases each). V gave up 3 bases and J gave up 2 bases, with 11 bases separating them. This CDR3 is 14 amino acids long. Germline V gene lookup returns CDR1 LNHDA and CDR2 SQIVND (reference sequence). The CDR3: CASSIYRGPYEQYF. DNA for the CDR3: TGTGCCAGTAGTATCTATCGGGGACCCTACGAGCAGTACTTC.

The V gene is TRBV20-1, the J gene TRBJ2-5; 11 bases are shared with TRBD2. The CDR3 extends over 16 amino acids. Germline-derived CDR1 and CDR2 are DFQATT and SNEGSKA (reference sequence). V was clipped by 2 bases and J by 1 base; unmatched bases: 6. CDR3 loop: CSARKTGTSGQETQYF. The CDR3 nucleotides read TGCAGTGCTAGAAAGACAGGGACTAGCGGCCAAGAGACCCAGTACTTC.